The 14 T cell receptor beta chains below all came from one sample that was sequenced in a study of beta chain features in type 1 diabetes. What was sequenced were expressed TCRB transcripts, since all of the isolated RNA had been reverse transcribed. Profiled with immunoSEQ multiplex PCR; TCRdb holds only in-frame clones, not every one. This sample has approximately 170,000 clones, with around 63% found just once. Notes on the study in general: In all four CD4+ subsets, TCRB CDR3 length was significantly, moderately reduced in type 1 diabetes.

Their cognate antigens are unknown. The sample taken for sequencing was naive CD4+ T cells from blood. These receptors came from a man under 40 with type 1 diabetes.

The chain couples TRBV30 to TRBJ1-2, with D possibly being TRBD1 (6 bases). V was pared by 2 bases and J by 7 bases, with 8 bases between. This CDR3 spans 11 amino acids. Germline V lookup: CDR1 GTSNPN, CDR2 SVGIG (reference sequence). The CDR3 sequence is CAWSPGAGYTF. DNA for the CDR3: TGTGCCTGGAGTCCAGGGGCTGGCTACACCTTC.

Here the CDR3 reads CAWSVSHRDGYTF. CDR3 nucleotides: TGTGCCTGGAGTGTGTCCCATCGGGATGGCTACACCTTC. The chain couples TRBV30 to TRBJ1-2; D is uncertain. The V gene's germline CDR1 is GTSNPN and CDR2 SVGIG (reference sequence). This CDR3 is built from 13 residues. V lost 0 bases and J 6 bases, leaving 11 bases between the germline ends.

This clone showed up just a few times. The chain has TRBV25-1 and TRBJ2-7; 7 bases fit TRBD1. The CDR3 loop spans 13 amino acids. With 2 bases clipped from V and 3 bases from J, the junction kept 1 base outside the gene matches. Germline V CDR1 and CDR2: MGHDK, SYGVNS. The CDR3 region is CASSEAGGYEQYF. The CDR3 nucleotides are TGTGCCAGCAGTGAAGCAGGGGGCTACGAGCAGTACTTC.

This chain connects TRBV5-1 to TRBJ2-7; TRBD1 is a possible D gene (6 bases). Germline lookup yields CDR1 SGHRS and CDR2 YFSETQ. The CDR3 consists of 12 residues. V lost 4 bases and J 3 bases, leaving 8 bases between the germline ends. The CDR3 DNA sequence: TGCGCCAGCAGCCGGGACATCTACGAGCAGTACTTC. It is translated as CASSRDIYEQYF.

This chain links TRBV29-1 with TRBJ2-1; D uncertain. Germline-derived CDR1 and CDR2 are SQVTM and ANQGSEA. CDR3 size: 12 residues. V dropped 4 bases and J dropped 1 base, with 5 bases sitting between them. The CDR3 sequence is CSVARSYNEQFF. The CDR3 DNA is TGCAGCGTTGCTCGTTCCTACAATGAGCAGTTCTTC.

The CDR3 coding sequence is TGCAGCGGGCAAGGGGGGACACAAGAGACCCAGTACTTC. Translated, it gives CSGQGGTQETQYF. The genes are TRBV29-1 and TRBJ2-5; D tentatively reads TRBD1 or TRBD2 (6 bases each). Trimming stripped 7 bases from V and 2 bases from J, with 14 bases between. Germline assignment: CDR1 SQVTM and CDR2 ANQGSEA. This CDR3 contains 13 residues.

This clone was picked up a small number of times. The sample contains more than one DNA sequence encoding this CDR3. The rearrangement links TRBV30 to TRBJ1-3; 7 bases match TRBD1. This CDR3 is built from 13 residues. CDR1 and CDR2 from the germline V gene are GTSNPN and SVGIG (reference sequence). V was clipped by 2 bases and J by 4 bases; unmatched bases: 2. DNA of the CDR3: TGTGCCTGGAGTACAGGGGACGGAAACACCATATATTTT. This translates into CAWSTGDGNTIYF.

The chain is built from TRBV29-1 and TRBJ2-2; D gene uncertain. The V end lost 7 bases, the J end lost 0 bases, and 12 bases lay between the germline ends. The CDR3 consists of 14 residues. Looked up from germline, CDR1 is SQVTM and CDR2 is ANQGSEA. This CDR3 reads CSAGQVANTGELFF. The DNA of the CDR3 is TGCAGCGCCGGGCAGGTCGCGAACACCGGGGAGCTGTTTTTT.

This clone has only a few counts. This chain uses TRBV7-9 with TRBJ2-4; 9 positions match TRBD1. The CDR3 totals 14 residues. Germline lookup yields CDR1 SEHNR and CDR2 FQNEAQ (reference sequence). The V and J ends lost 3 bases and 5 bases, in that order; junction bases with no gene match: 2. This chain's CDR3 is CASSLRQGENIQYF. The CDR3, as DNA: TGTGCCAGCAGCTTGCGACAGGGGGAAAACATTCAGTACTTC.

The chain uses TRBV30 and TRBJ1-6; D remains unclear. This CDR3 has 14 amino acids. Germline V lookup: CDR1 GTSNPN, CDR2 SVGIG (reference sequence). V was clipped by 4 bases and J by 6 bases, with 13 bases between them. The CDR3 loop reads CAWKLGTVNSPLHF. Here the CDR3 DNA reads TGTGCCTGGAAACTGGGTACCGTTAATTCACCCCTCCACTTT.

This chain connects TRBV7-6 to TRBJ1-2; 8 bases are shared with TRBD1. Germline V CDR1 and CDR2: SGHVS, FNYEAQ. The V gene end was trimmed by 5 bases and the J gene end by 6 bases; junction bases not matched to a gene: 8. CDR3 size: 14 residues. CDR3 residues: CASSLKTGEDGYTF. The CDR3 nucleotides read TGTGCCAGCAGCCTTAAGACAGGGGAGGATGGCTACACCTTC.

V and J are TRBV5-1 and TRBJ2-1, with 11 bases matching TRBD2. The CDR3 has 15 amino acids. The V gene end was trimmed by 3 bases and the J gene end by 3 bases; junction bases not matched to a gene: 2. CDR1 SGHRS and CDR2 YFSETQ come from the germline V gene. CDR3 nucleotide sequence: TGCGCCAGCAGCTATCTAGCGGGGGGCTACAATGAGCAGTTCTTC. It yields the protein CASSYLAGGYNEQFF.

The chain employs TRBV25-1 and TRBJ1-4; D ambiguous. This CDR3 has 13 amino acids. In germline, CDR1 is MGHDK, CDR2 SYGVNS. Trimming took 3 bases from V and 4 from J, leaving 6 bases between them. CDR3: CASSEPDNEKLFF. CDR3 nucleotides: TGTGCCAGCAGTGAGCCGGATAATGAAAAACTGTTTTTT.

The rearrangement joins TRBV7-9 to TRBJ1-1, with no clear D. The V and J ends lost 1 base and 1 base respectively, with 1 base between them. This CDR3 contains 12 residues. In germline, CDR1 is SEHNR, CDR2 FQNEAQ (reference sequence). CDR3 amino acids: CASSLENTEAFF. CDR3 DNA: TGTGCCAGCAGCTTAGAGAACACTGAAGCTTTCTTT.